The 32 T cell receptor beta chains presented below share a single source sample, sequenced in a study of blood T cell repertoires in COVID-19. Measured with immunoSEQ multiplex PCR; TCRdb has only the in-frame clones, and not every one. The repertoire includes some 11,000 clones, 70% to 75% of them detected once, and 30% sits in the top ten. Material: peripheral blood. These receptors all stem from a human donor in a cohort sampled during active COVID-19.

The rearrangement links TRBV9 to TRBJ2-2; D gene unclear. Trimming stripped 4 bases from V and 7 bases from J, with 11 bases between. CDR3 size: 13 residues. Germline CDR1 and CDR2: SGDLS and YYNGEE. Written as DNA, the CDR3 is TGTGCCAGCAGCCTCCCCGAGAGCGGGGAGCTGTTTTTT. Its protein product is CASSLPESGELFF. Full variable domain (remainder filled in from reference TRBV9 and TRBJ2-2): DSGVTQTPKHLITATGQRVTLRCSPRSGDLSVYWYQQSLDQGLQFLIQYYNGEERAKGNILERFSAQQFPDLHSELNLSSLELGDSALYFCASSLPESGELFFGEGSRLTVL.

The V call is TRBV7-9, the J call TRBJ1-3, with no clear D. In germline, CDR1 is SEHNR, CDR2 FQNEAQ (reference sequence). V lost 1 base and J 4 bases, leaving 11 bases between the germline ends. The CDR3 length is 15 residues. This chain's CDR3 is CASSLGRETGNTIYF. For the CDR3, the DNA is TGTGCCAGCAGCTTAGGAAGGGAGACGGGAAACACCATATATTTT.

The chain is built from TRBV30 and TRBJ2-5; D call uncertain. CDR1 is GTSNPN, CDR2 SVGIG, per germline (reference sequence). V lost 0 bases, J lost 6 bases, and 5 bases lay in between. This CDR3 contains 11 residues. Written as DNA, the CDR3 is TGTGCCTGGAGTGTGAGTAAGACCCAGTACTTC. Amino acids: CAWSVSKTQYF.

The J gene is TRBJ2-7, the V gene TRBV6-5; possible D gene TRBD1, 6 bases. Germline lookup yields CDR1 MNHEY and CDR2 SVGAGI. Trimming left V 10 bases short and J 0 bases short, with 16 bases between. There are 14 residues in the CDR3. CDR3 coding DNA: TGTGCCACCGGAGGTACAGGGTCCTCCTACGAGCAGTACTTC. Amino acid sequence: CATGGTGSSYEQYF.

This clone was seen a handful of times. The chain combines TRBV3-1 (or the pseudogene TRBV3-2) with TRBJ1-1; 8 bases are shared with TRBD1. CDR3 size: 20 residues. The J segment lost 0 bases and the V segment lost 6 bases, leaving 21 bases of the junction unmatched. Germline V lookup: CDR1 LGHDT, CDR2 YNNKEL (reference sequence). The CDR3: CASSLIHPAGGQRMNTEAFF. In DNA form, the CDR3 reads TGTGCCAGCAGTCTAATCCATCCAGCAGGGGGCCAGAGGATGAACACTGAAGCTTTCTTT.

This clone showed up just a few times. J is TRBJ1-2 and V is TRBV30, with 7 bases matching TRBD1. Germline-derived CDR1 and CDR2 are GTSNPN and SVGIG (reference sequence). The CDR3 loop spans 12 amino acids. Trimming at V came to 2 bases and at J to 4 bases, leaving 1 base not matched to a gene. In DNA, the CDR3 is TGTGCCTGGAGTCCAGGGGGCTATGGCTACACCTTC. Protein sequence: CAWSPGGYGYTF.

This clone rates as medium-sized. The CDR3 loop reads CASSPRSYNSPLHF. CDR3 DNA sequence: TGTGCCAGCAGTCCCAGGTCCTATAATTCACCCCTCCACTTT. The chain uses TRBV28 and TRBJ1-6, with D uncertain. The CDR3 covers 14 residues. Germline CDR1 reads MDHEN; CDR2 reads SYDVKM. With 5 bases removed from V and 1 base from J, the gap between germline ends came to 6 bases.

The chain combines TRBV2 with TRBJ1-1; 10 bases fit TRBD1. Per germline, CDR1 SNHLY and CDR2 FYNNEI. The CDR3 is 14 residues long. The J segment lost 10 bases and the V segment lost 5 bases, leaving 10 bases of the junction unmatched. The CDR3 here is CASSSDRGRLGAFF. Here the CDR3 DNA reads TGTGCCAGCAGTTCCGACAGGGGGCGATTGGGAGCTTTCTTT.

The chain employs TRBV5-1 and TRBJ1-1, with unresolved D. Looked up from germline, CDR1 is SGHRS and CDR2 is YFSETQ. The CDR3 is made up of 15 amino acids. V gave up 4 bases and J gave up 3 bases, with 16 bases separating them. CDR3 nucleotides: TGCGCCAGCAGCAAATCCAGGAATGGTTACACTGAAGCTTTCTTT. It is translated as CASSKSRNGYTEAFF.

This chain uses TRBV18 with TRBJ2-3, with D possibly matching TRBD1 (5 bases). The CDR3 has 13 amino acids. With 5 bases removed from V and 2 bases from J, the gap between germline ends came to 8 bases. CDR1 and CDR2 from the germline V gene are KGHSH and LQKENI. The CDR3 coding sequence is TGTGCCAGCTCAGGCAGGGTCACAGATACGCAGTATTTT. Translating gives CASSGRVTDTQYF.

This clone was seen more than once but under ten times. V is TRBV10-3 and J is TRBJ2-6; 7 bases align to TRBD1. Germline assignment: CDR1 ENHRY and CDR2 SYGVKD. This CDR3 is 15 amino acids long. V was clipped by 6 bases and J by 6 bases; unmatched bases: 8. CDR3 residues: CAISKGTVSANVLTF. The CDR3 nucleotides read TGTGCCATCAGCAAGGGGACAGTCTCGGCCAACGTCCTGACTTTC.

The genes are TRBV14 and TRBJ2-7; a weak D match, TRBD1 (5 bases). The germline V gene encodes CDR1 SGHDN and CDR2 FVKESK. V lost 0 bases and J 7 bases, leaving 13 bases between the germline ends. This CDR3 has 14 amino acids. The CDR3 protein is CASSQDLGRSEQYF. The CDR3 nucleotides read TGTGCCAGCAGCCAAGATTTGGGGCGTAGTGAGCAGTACTTC.

The count of this clone is one. The rearrangement links TRBV19 to TRBJ2-3; 8 nucleotides line up with TRBD1. The V gene's germline CDR1 is LNHDA and CDR2 SQIVND (reference sequence). Trimming at V came to 5 bases and at J to 0 bases, leaving 7 bases not matched to a gene. This CDR3 is 16 amino acids long. CDR3 DNA sequence: TGTGCCAGTAGTGCTGGACAGGGTGAGAGCACAGATACGCAGTATTTT. Amino acid sequence: CASSAGQGESTDTQYF. The variable domain in full, with the rest retrieved from reference TRBV19 and TRBJ2-3, is DGGITQSPKYLFRKEGQNVTLSCEQNLNHDAMYWYRQDPGQGLRLIYYSQIVNDFQKGDIAEGYSVSREKKESFPLTVTSAQKNPTAFYLCASSAGQGESTDTQYFGPGTRLTVL.

Concerning this clone: A read error may produce the germline difference seen at one junction end. V is TRBV5-4 and J is TRBJ1-1; D may be TRBD1 (5 bases). Germline CDR1 SGHNT, CDR2 YYREEE (reference sequence). This CDR3 region has 14 residues. The CDR3 region is CASSLEQVDTEVFF. The CDR3 DNA is TGTGCCAGCAGCTTGGAACAGGTTGACACTGAAGTTTTCTTT.

The chain has TRBV6-5 and TRBJ1-5; tentatively, D is TRBD1 (5 bases). This CDR3 has 15 residues. Germline V lookup: CDR1 MNHEY, CDR2 SVGAGI. Trimming stripped 6 bases from V and 2 bases from J, with 14 bases between. The CDR3 DNA sequence: TGTGCCAGCAGGGACCAGCGGGGGGGCAATCAGCCCCAGCATTTT. Translated, it gives CASRDQRGGNQPQHF.

This clone has more than one count but fewer than ten. The genes are TRBV9 and TRBJ2-2; 9 bases align to TRBD2. Germline V CDR1 and CDR2: SGDLS, YYNGEE. V dropped 4 bases and J dropped 0; count of bases not matched to a gene: 4. CDR3 length equals 16 residues. The CDR3, as DNA: TGTGCCAGCAGCCCCCGACTAGCGGCGAACACCGGGGAGCTGTTTTTT. It translates to CASSPRLAANTGELFF.

The chain couples TRBV28 to TRBJ2-5, with a tentative D call TRBD1 (5 bases). Trimming stripped 11 bases from V and 4 bases from J, with 14 bases between. Germline V lookup: CDR1 MDHEN, CDR2 SYDVKM. The CDR3 contains 12 residues. The DNA of the CDR3 is TGTGCCTCATGCCAGGGAAGAGAGACCCAGTACTTC. Translating gives CASCQGRETQYF.

This clone showed up just a few times. The J gene is TRBJ1-5, the V gene TRBV2; 8 bases are shared with TRBD1. This CDR3 comprises 16 residues. Germline values: CDR1 SNHLY, CDR2 FYNNEI. Losses at the gene ends were 6 bases for V and 4 bases for J; bases not matched to a gene: 11. CDR3: CASRAQGAGLNQPQHF. The CDR3 bases are TGTGCCAGCAGGGCCCAGGGGGCGGGTTTGAATCAGCCCCAGCATTTT.

The rearrangement links TRBV6-6 to TRBJ2-5, with D possibly TRBD2 on 6 matching bases. The CDR3 has 16 residues. V lost 0 bases and J lost 5, with 16 bases in between. The germline V gene has CDR1 MNHNY and CDR2 SVGAGI (reference sequence). The CDR3 is CASSYSRGGRRETQYF. CDR3 in DNA: TGTGCCAGCAGTTACTCTCGTGGAGGGAGGAGGGAGACCCAGTACTTC.

This sequence joins TRBV5-4 and TRBJ2-1; 7 nucleotides match TRBD1. The ends lost 4 bases at V and 8 bases at J; junction bases unmatched: 6. The germline V gene has CDR1 SGHNT and CDR2 YYREEE (reference sequence). The CDR3 covers 13 residues. The CDR3 DNA reads as TGTGCCAGCAGCCCGGGACAGAGCTATGAGCAGTTCTTC. Its protein product is CASSPGQSYEQFF. The complete variable domain, with remaining parts taken from reference TRBV5-4 and TRBJ2-1, reads ETGVTQSPTHLIKTRGQQVTLRCSSQSGHNTVSWYQQALGQGPQFIFQYYREEENGRGNFPPRFSGLQFPNYSSELNVNALELDDSALYLCASSPGQSYEQFFGPGTRLTVL.

This clone turned up a few times. This chain joins TRBV7-6 and TRBJ2-7; 7 bases are shared with TRBD2. Trimming at V came to 0 bases and at J to 3 bases, leaving 5 bases not matched to a gene. Germline-derived CDR1 and CDR2 are SGHVS and FNYEAQ. The CDR3 is 15 residues long. CDR3 sequence reads: CASSLALGGDYEQYF. In DNA form, the CDR3 reads TGTGCCAGCAGCTTAGCGCTGGGGGGGGACTACGAGCAGTACTTC.

This sequence joins TRBV1 and TRBJ2-5; the table assigns TRBD1, which was not confirmed against the DNA. TRBV1 is tagged as a pseudogene. There are 14 residues in the CDR3. CDR3 DNA sequence: TGCACCAGCAGCCACCGCGGACAGAAAGAGACCCAGTACTTC. It translates to CTSSHRGQKETQYF.

This rearrangement joins TRBV7-9 to TRBJ1-1; 7 nucleotides match TRBD1. Germline V gene sequence: CDR1 SEHNR, CDR2 FQNEAQ (reference sequence). This CDR3 has 16 amino acids. The J segment lost 1 base and the V segment lost 1 base, leaving 6 bases of the junction unmatched. The CDR3 DNA sequence: TGTGCCAGCAGCTTAGGACAGGGTTGGGCGAACACTGAAGCTTTCTTT. It specifies CASSLGQGWANTEAFF. The full variable domain, with the rest looked up from reference TRBV7-9 and TRBJ1-1, is DTGVSQNPRHKITKRGQNVTFRCDPISEHNRLYWYRQTLGQGPEFLTYFQNEAQLEKSRLLSDRFSAERPKGSFSTLEIQRTEQGDSAMYLCASSLGQGWANTEAFFGQGTRLTVV.

This chain links TRBV5-1 with TRBJ1-3; 7 bases match TRBD1. Germline V gene sequence: CDR1 SGHRS, CDR2 YFSETQ. Germline trimming cut 4 bases from V and 0 bases from J; bases unmatched to any gene: 4. The CDR3 totals 15 residues. The CDR3: CASSGGQNSGNTIYF. As DNA, the CDR3 is TGCGCCAGCAGCGGGGGACAGAACTCTGGAAACACCATATATTTT.

Comments on this clone: The sample has other DNA sequences that encode this CDR3 too. The chain employs TRBV5-1 and TRBJ2-3; 9 positions match TRBD2. CDR1 is SGHRS and CDR2 is YFSETQ in the germline V gene. The CDR3 contains 16 residues. After removal of 1 base from V and 3 bases from J, the junction contained 6 bases not matched to a gene. CDR3 region: CASSLFGRGGTDTQYF. The CDR3 DNA is TGCGCCAGCAGCTTGTTCGGGCGGGGGGGTACAGATACGCAGTATTTT. Full variable domain (missing parts from reference TRBV5-1 and TRBJ2-3): KAGVTQTPRYLIKTRGQQVTLSCSPISGHRSVSWYQQTPGQGLQFLFEYFSETQRNKGNFPGRFSGRQFSNSRSEMNVSTLELGDSALYLCASSLFGRGGTDTQYFGPGTRLTVL.

This chain uses TRBV5-1 with TRBJ1-4; 9 bases are shared with TRBD1. J lost 8 bases, V lost 3 bases, and 8 bases had no gene match. The CDR3 is 15 residues long. CDR1 and CDR2 (germline): SGHRS, YFSETQ. The CDR3 DNA reads TGCGCCAGCAGCTCGACCGGGACAGGGATAGAAAAACTGTTTTTT. Translating it yields CASSSTGTGIEKLFF.

This clone was seen more than once but under ten times. The V and J genes are TRBV25-1 and TRBJ2-5; D possibly corresponds to TRBD1 (8 bases). CDR3 length equals 15 residues. Trimming removed 7 bases at V and 4 bases at J, with 19 bases between. Germline-derived CDR1 and CDR2 are MGHDK and SYGVNS. The CDR3 DNA sequence: TGTGCCAGCACCCCAGGGAGCGGGACAGGAGAGACCCAGTACTTC. Its protein is CASTPGSGTGETQYF. The full variable domain, completed using reference TRBV25-1 and TRBJ2-5, is EADIYQTPRYLVIGTGKKITLECSQTMGHDKMYWYQQDPGMELHLIHYSYGVNSTEKGDLSSESTVSRIRTEHFPLTLESARPSHTSQYLCASTPGSGTGETQYFGPGTRLLVL.

The chain has TRBV18 and TRBJ2-7; D perhaps matches TRBD2 (6 bases). CDR3 length equals 12 residues. V dropped 3 bases and J dropped 3 bases, with 6 bases sitting between them. CDR1 and CDR2 (germline): KGHSH, LQKENI. The CDR3 is CASSPTSYEQYF. The CDR3 DNA reads as TGTGCCAGCTCACCGACTAGCTACGAGCAGTACTTC.

CDR3 coding DNA: TGTGCCAGCTCACTTTGGACAGGGGACGAGCAGTACTTC. Encoded protein: CASSLWTGDEQYF. V and J are TRBV18 and TRBJ2-7; 9 nucleotides align to TRBD1. This CDR3 comprises 13 residues. The V gene end was trimmed by 4 bases and the J gene end by 5 bases; junction bases not matched to a gene: 3. Germline V gene data show CDR1 as KGHSH and CDR2 as LQKENI. The entire variable domain, with the rest obtained from reference TRBV18 and TRBJ2-7, is as follows: NAGVMQNPRHLVRRRGQEARLRCSPMKGHSHVYWYRQLPEEGLKFMVYLQKENIIDESGMPKERFSAEFPKEGPSILRIQQVVRGDSAAYFCASSLWTGDEQYFGPGTRLTVT.

The chain combines TRBV6-5 with TRBJ1-1; 7 positions agree with TRBD1. The CDR3 totals 15 residues. The V segment lost 6 bases and the J segment 1 base; nucleotides outside the gene matches: 8. From germline, CDR1 is MNHEY and CDR2 SVGAGI. The CDR3 DNA is TGTGCCAGCAGGAGGAACAGGGGAAGGAACACTGAAGCTTTCTTT. It yields the protein CASRRNRGRNTEAFF.

This chain connects TRBV7-2 to TRBJ2-7, with D tentatively TRBD1 (5 bases). The CDR3 runs to 17 residues. V lost 1 base and J lost 0, with 16 bases in between. Looked up from germline, CDR1 is SGHTA and CDR2 is FQGNSA. CDR3 residues: CASSLGELGPYSYEQYF. The CDR3 DNA is TGTGCCAGCAGCTTAGGAGAGTTGGGGCCCTACTCCTACGAGCAGTACTTC. The full variable domain, its missing parts supplied by reference TRBV7-2 and TRBJ2-7, is GAGVSQSPSNKVTEKGKDVELRCDPISGHTALYWYRQSLGQGLEFLIYFQGNSAPDKSGLPSDRFSAERTGGSVSTLTIQRTQQEDSAVYLCASSLGELGPYSYEQYFGPGTRLTVT.

This chain uses TRBV21-1 with TRBJ2-4; the listed D gene, TRBD1, was not tested against the DNA. TRBV21-1 is tagged as a pseudogene. There are 17 residues in the CDR3. The chain's CDR3 is CASSPSGTGRTKNIQYF. The CDR3 DNA reads TGTGCCAGCAGCCCATCCGGGACAGGGAGGACCAAAAACATTCAGTACTTC.